Sequencing of this T cell receptor beta chain was carried out in a study of patients and donors after allogeneic stem cell transplantation. The germline CDR1 and CDR2 sequences are MNHNS and SASEGT. There are 14 residues in the CDR3. With 6 bases clipped from V and 5 bases from J, the junction kept 8 bases outside the gene matches. Via MiXCR, TCRdb re-called the RT-PCR reads, giving one row per CDR3 protein. The sample yields 190,000 or so distinct CDR3 sequences, approximately 41% seen once. This clonotype was seen a few times. The V gene is TRBV6-1, the J gene TRBJ1-1, with 8 bases that match TRBD1. The sequence was collected from a human donor who was either an allogeneic HSCT recipient or a stem cell or donor lymphocyte infusion donor (not recorded which). It is not recorded whose cells these are; they may come from a transplant donor. Sequencing used blood, either unsorted or a sorted T cell fraction (not recorded which). CDR3 bases: TGTGCCAGCAGCGGCAGGGGGCGCGATACTGAAGCTTTCTTT. This gives the protein CASSGRGRDTEAFF.